This entry describes one TCR beta chain. No antigen is known for it. Within one base of it there is no much larger clone, and no base qualities were kept. This entry comes from a study of blood T cell repertoires in COVID-19 (dated by TCRdb to 2018 to 2021). General notes on the study: Samples covering the acute and convalescent phases of COVID-19 were provided by collaborators in the United States, Italy and Spain. Samples came from the ongoing ImmuneRACE study (first 160 participants) plus 1,254 subjects from 6 global collaborators. Deeply sampled blood TCRbeta repertoires from subjects exposed to, actively infected with, or recovered from COVID-19 were included in the dataset. The repertoires were released in a freely available public database meant as a resource for research on the immune response to SARS-CoV-2. The material from the prospective study consisted of cDNA or gDNA derived from T cells, B-cell-depleted T cells, or PBMCs. Where HLA class I and class II types were available, the types were taken from metadata supplied by the sample provider, not from assay-based typing. The sample metadata nearly always contained a de-identified subject ID, COVID-19 status, age in years and sex.

Study-wide findings and limitations: The quantity of clinical and demographic metadata differed by source and by participant and was supplied without curation.

TCRbeta CDR3 regions were amplified from genomic DNA by means of the immunoSEQ Assay, a bias-controlled multiplex PCR. Per the source publication's procedure: The number of nucleated cells in each sample was estimated from the amplification of reference gene primers within the assay. To quantify the absolute abundance of each unique TCRbeta CDR3 rearrangement, sequence reads were collapsed and filtered. For each sample, productive Simpson clonality was calculated by taking the square root of Simpson's diversity index across productive rearrangements. As stored in TCRdb, this immuneACCESS dataset retains in-frame rearrangements with V and J assigned. A fraction of the clones does not appear; measured against another copy, unresolved V genes explain less than half of the discrepancy, and the remainder lacks a known reason. For V, J and clone size, that table is used; D and trimming come from the DNA. This sample has some 140,000 clones in its table, and around 83% of those were observed once. About an eighth of the sample is taken by the ten largest.

V lost 5 bases and J lost 7 bases, and the count of bases not matched to a germline gene is 10. In the germline V gene, CDR1 corresponds to MNHEY and CDR2 to SVGAGI. The CDR3 sequence holds 14 residues, the cysteine and phenylalanine included. This entry keeps only the CDR3 DNA: 42 bases, framed from base 1. In Seattle, one collaborating source enrolled patients while the infection was active and tracked those patients longitudinally over the course of disease. Each collaborating institution followed its own protocols to collect whole blood in K2EDTA tubes. For TCRbeta analysis, collaborators shipped samples in one of three forms: frozen whole blood, isolated PBMCs, or DNA extracted from either of those sample types.

The clonotype comes from a woman aged 60-75 years with COVID-19, enrolled during active disease. Input material: peripheral blood. The sequence joins TRBV6-5 to TRBJ1-2, with 7 central nucleotides matching TRBD1. The nucleotides read TGTGCCAGCAGTAACAGGGGTTACCCACTTGGCTACACCTTC. The encoded protein is CASSNRGYPLGYTF.